This T cell receptor (beta chain) came from a study of T cell repertoires in cytomegalovirus infection. General study points: Identification of carriers of CMV plus the relevant HLA was performed using cumulative public TCR beta family frequency. There were HLA-C-restricted CMV-specific TCR beta clonotypes dominating the ex vivo response.

TCRdb analysed the reads with MiXCR anew, one entry per CDR3 protein. The data contain 480,000 or so distinct CDR3 sequences, approximately 10% of them seen just once; the ten biggest clones take up roughly a tenth. Per the germline V gene, CDR1 is MNHNS and CDR2 is SASEGT. J was trimmed by 6 bases and V by 6 bases; bases with no gene match: 1. The CDR3 covers 11 residues. This clonotype showed up just a few times. Its target is unknown. Sequencing was done on a sample of PBMCs. This TCR was recovered from a human donor in good health (CMV status not recorded). Some clones in this sample may be carry-over from other donors' samples. The J gene is TRBJ1-2, the V gene TRBV6-1, with 7 bases that match TRBD1. The CDR3 loop is CASRTGDGYTF. CDR3 DNA sequence: TGTGCCAGCAGAACAGGGGATGGCTACACCTTC.